This T cell receptor (beta chain) was sequenced for a study of blood T cells in healthy people across ages. Through a sample-barcoded 5' primer and a J-beta primer mix, a second PCR was run for roughly 7 to 12 cycles. TCRdb independently ran MiXCR on the 5' RACE reads; one entry per CDR3 protein. The sample consists of about 1.6 million distinct CDR3 sequences, 34% of them appearing once. Per sample, no less than 6 micrograms of total RNA were extracted. The germline gives CDR1 MDHEN, CDR2 SYDVKM. The V gene lost 0 bases and the J gene lost 8 bases, with 13 bases spanning the gap. The CDR3 runs 14 residues.

This clonotype was obtained from a woman aged 25 to 39 in good health. The sequenced sample consisted of blood. This rearrangement joins TRBV28 to TRBJ1-2; no definite D call. The CDR3 DNA reads as TGTGCCAGCAGTTTATGGCAGGAGGTATGGGGCTACACCTTC. Its translation: CASSLWQEVWGYTF.